This T cell receptor beta chain was captured by sequencing in a study of post-analysis software for immune sequencing data. Study-level findings and limits: Under F measure analysis, samples from one preparation batch co-clustered strongly. Controls had lower frequencies than patients of a handful of TRBV segments, which included TRBV5-6, TRBV5-1 and TRBV20-1.

Prepared TCR beta cDNA libraries contained unique molecular identifiers. TCRdb re-analysed the PCR reads in MiXCR, keeping a single row per CDR3 protein. The sample includes roughly 600,000 distinct CDR3 sequences, roughly two fifths of them seen just once. The CDR3 is made up of 14 amino acids. Trimming left V 7 bases short and J 0 bases short, with 10 bases between. CDR1 and CDR2 (germline): LNHDA, SQIVND (reference sequence). Points on this clonotype: The antigen is not known.

The sequence derives from a girl aged 5 to 17 with multiple sclerosis. V usage is TRBV19 and J usage is TRBJ2-1, with D possibly being TRBD2 (5 bases). Sequences were obtained from blood. This CDR3 reads CASKRRSSYNEQFF. As DNA, the CDR3 is TGTGCCAGTAAGCGGCGGAGCTCCTACAATGAGCAGTTCTTC.